This T cell receptor beta chain was sequenced in a study of blood T cell repertoires in COVID-19. Study-wide context: T cells, B-cell-depleted T cells, or PBMCs supplied cDNA or gDNA.

All exposed participants met a person with COVID-19 within 2 weeks before entering the study. The CDR3 covers 14 residues. Germline CDR1 SGHTA, CDR2 FQGNSA. V was pared by 3 bases and J by 4 bases, with 9 bases between. In the authors' workflow: Using reference gene primer amplification, nucleated cell counts were estimated. The protocol was immunoSEQ multiplex PCR, while the TCRdb copy is restricted to in-frame clones and leaves out a portion. V and J calls and clone size are those listed in that table; D and trimming were worked out from the DNA. Among around 250,000 clones listed, 80% to 95% were seen once.

This TCR was recovered from a man between 35 and 55 years old who had been exposed to COVID-19. The sample taken for sequencing was PBMCs or T cells enriched from blood (not recorded which). The V gene is TRBV7-2, the J gene TRBJ2-2; D not resolved. DNA for the CDR3: TGTGCCAGCAGCTTTTATGTCGGCACCGGGGAGCTGTTTTTT. Translating it yields CASSFYVGTGELFF.